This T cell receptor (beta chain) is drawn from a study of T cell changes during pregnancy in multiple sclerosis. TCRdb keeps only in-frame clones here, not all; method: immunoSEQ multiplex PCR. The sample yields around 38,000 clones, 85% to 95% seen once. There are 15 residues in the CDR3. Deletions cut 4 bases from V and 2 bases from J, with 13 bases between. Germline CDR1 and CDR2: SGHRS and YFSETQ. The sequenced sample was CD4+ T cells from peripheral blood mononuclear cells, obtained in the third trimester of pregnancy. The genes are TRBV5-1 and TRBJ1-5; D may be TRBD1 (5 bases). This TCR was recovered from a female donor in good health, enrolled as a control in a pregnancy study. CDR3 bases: TGCGCCAGCAGCGTAGGGGATTTGGGCAATCAGCCCCAGCATTTT. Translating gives CASSVGDLGNQPQHF.